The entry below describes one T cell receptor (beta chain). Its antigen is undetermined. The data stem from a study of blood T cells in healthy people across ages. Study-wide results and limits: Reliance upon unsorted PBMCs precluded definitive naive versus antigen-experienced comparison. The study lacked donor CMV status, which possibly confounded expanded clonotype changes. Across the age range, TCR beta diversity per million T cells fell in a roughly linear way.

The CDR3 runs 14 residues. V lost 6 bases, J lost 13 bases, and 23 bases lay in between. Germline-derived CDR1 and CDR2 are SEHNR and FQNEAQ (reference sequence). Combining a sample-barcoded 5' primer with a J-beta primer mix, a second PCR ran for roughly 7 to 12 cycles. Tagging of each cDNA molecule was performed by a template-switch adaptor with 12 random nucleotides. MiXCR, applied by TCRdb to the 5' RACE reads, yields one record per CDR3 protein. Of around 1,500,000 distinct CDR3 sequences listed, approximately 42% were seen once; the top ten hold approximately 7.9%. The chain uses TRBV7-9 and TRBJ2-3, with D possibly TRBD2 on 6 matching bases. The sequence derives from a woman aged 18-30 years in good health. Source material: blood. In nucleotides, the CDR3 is TGTGCCAGCAGGTCCGGCGGGGACCCGCCAGCGAAGTATTTT. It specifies CASRSGGDPPAKYF.